The source of this T cell receptor beta chain is a study of T cell clones after liver transplantation. Study-wide background: Three of the eight recipients were HCV-positive; the rest had non-autoimmune, non-viral transplant indications.

Sorting of unstimulated PBMCs yielded separate CD3+CD4+ and CD3+CD8+ fractions. Germline values: CDR1 SQVTM, CDR2 ANQGSEA. V shed 5 bases and J 5 bases; nucleotides not matched to a gene: 7. The CDR3 is made up of 13 amino acids. Some clones are missing from TCRdb's copy, which holds only in-frame ones; the method was immunoSEQ multiplex PCR. The data contain more than 65,000 clones, about four fifths of them singletons. Sequencing was performed on CD4+ T cells from blood, taken 12 months after liver transplant. The gene calls are TRBV29-1 and TRBJ1-2, with 8 positions matching TRBD1. The TCR sequence derives from a human patient who received a liver transplant. The T cells may partly be graft donor cells. This CDR3 reads CSVPGQGWYGYTF. Written as DNA, the CDR3 is TGCAGCGTTCCAGGACAGGGTTGGTATGGCTACACCTTC.